Listed below are T cell receptor beta chains from one sample, sequenced in a study of blood T cell repertoires in COVID-19. The method was immunoSEQ multiplex PCR; TCRdb's version includes in-frame clones alone and lacks a portion of them. The repertoire holds roughly 120,000 clones, with about nine tenths as singletons. The sequenced sample consisted of peripheral blood. These receptors all stem from a human donor in a cohort sampled during active COVID-19. CDR3s include the opening cysteine and the closing phenylalanine or tryptophan. The D gene is left open where the match is weak. Clone size is shown for a subset of rows, as once, few, many or a class of expanded clone.

TRBV5-1	TRBJ1-1	TRBD1	-	CASSPWTGAMNTEAFF	TGCGCCAGCAGCCCCTGGACAGGAGCCATGAACACTGAAGCTTTCTTT
TRBV15	TRBJ2-7	TRBD2	once	CATSSPGVSGTHPPWEQYF	TGTGCCACCAGCTCGCCCGGGGTTAGCGGGACTCATCCCCCCTGGGAGCAGTACTTC
TRBV9	TRBJ2-7	-	-	CASSVGSGVNEQYF	TGTGCCAGCAGCGTAGGGTCCGGGGTAAACGAGCAGTACTTC
TRBV6-5	TRBJ2-7	-	-	CASSPTAGGPYEQYF	TGTGCCAGCAGTCCGACCGCAGGGGGGCCCTACGAGCAGTACTTC
TRBV5-1	TRBJ2-5	TRBD2	few	CASSGGLAGETQYF	TGCGCCAGCAGCGGAGGGTTAGCGGGAGAGACCCAGTACTTC
TRBV2	TRBJ1-5	-	-	CASGSLGGNQPQHF	TGTGCCAGCGGTTCCCTTGGGGGGAATCAGCCCCAGCATTTT
TRBV15	TRBJ2-3	TRBD2	-	CATSRVGPGLAGGRGPDTQYF	TGTGCCACCAGCAGAGTTGGGCCGGGACTAGCGGGAGGGCGAGGCCCAGATACGCAGTATTTT
TRBV28	TRBJ1-3	-	-	CASSLGGRNTIYF	TGTGCCAGCAGTTTAGGAGGCCGGAACACCATATATTTT
TRBV11-2	TRBJ2-3	-	-	CASSLGVALDTQYF	TGTGCCAGCAGCTTAGGAGTAGCTTTAGATACGCAGTATTTT
TRBV5-1	TRBJ2-1	TRBD2	-	CASRQGTSGGIGNEQFF	TGCGCCAGCAGGCAAGGGACTAGCGGGGGGATCGGCAATGAGCAGTTCTTC
TRBV5-1	TRBJ2-3	TRBD2	-	CASSTSGGVDTQYF	TGCGCCAGCAGCACTAGCGGGGGTGTAGATACGCAGTATTTT
TRBV9	TRBJ1-2	TRBD1	few	CASSVAAGGYSNYGYTF	TGTGCCAGCAGCGTAGCGGCAGGGGGCTACTCTAACTATGGCTACACCTTC
TRBV5-1	TRBJ2-2	TRBD2	-	CASSLASGRRSGELFF	TGCGCCAGCAGCTTGGCTAGCGGGAGGAGGAGCGGGGAGCTGTTTTTT
TRBV5-1	TRBJ2-3	-	once	CASSQDYTDTQYF	TGCGCCAGCAGCCAGGACTACACAGATACGCAGTATTTT